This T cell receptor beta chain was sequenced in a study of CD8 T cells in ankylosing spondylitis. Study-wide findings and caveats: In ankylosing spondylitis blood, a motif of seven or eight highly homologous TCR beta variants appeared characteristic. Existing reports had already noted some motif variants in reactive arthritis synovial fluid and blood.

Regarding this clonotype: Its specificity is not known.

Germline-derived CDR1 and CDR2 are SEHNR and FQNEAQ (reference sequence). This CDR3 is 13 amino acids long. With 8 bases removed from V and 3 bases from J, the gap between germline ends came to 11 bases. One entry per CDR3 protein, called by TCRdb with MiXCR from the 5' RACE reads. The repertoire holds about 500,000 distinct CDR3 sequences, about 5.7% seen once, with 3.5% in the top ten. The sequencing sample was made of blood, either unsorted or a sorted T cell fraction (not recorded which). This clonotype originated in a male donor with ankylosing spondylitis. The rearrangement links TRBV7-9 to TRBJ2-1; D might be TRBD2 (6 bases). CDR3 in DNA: TGTGCCAGCGCGGGGAACTACTACAATGAGCAGTTCTTC. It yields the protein CASAGNYYNEQFF.